One T cell receptor (beta chain) is described in this entry. Both TCR beta VDJ combination and CDR3 sequence profiling were carried out. Genomic DNA was the template for this profiling. TCRdb analysed the reads with MiXCR anew, one entry per CDR3 protein. The sample yields approximately 200,000 distinct CDR3 sequences, around 63% seen once. This record belongs to a study of CD8+CD57+ T cells in acquired aplastic anemia. CDR1 and CDR2 from the germline V gene are LNHNV and YYDKDF (reference sequence). The CDR3 spans 15 residues. V was clipped by 4 bases and J by 5 bases; unmatched bases: 5. The chain links TRBV15 to TRBJ2-1; TRBD2 matches 10 bases. The TCR was taken from a human donor in good health. Sample: sorted CD4+, CD8+, or CD8+CD57+ T cells (not recorded which) from PBMCs. The CDR3 DNA reads TGTGCCACCAGCACGCGGACTAGCGGAGACAATGAGCAGTTCTTC. As protein: CATSTRTSGDNEQFF.